The 25 T cell receptor beta chains reported below all come from one sample, sequenced in a study of T cell responses to AZD1222 COVID-19 vaccine. Here immunoSEQ multiplex PCR was the method, and the copy in TCRdb shows in-frame clones only, minus some. The table lists over 110,000 clones, roughly 92% of them singletons, with about 9.4% in the top ten. The sequencing used peripheral blood, collected 28 days after the second AZD1222 dose. The receptors were gathered from an adult who received the AZD1222 COVID-19 vaccine.

The genes are TRBV11-3 and TRBJ2-3; 7 bases align to TRBD1. CDR1 is SGHNT, CDR2 YENEEA, per germline. Trimming removed 5 bases from V and 7 bases from J; junction bases left unmatched: 9. This CDR3 comprises 14 residues. In nucleotides, the CDR3 is TGTGCCAGCAGCCCGCATGGACAGGTTCATACGCAGTATTTT. Translating it yields CASSPHGQVHTQYF.

The genes are TRBV5-8 and TRBJ1-4; D might be TRBD1 (6 bases). The V gene lost 5 bases and the J gene lost 8 bases, with 16 bases spanning the gap. The germline CDR1 and CDR2 sequences are SGHTS and YDEGEE. CDR3 size: 14 residues. The CDR3 sequence is CASSRGHRAEKLFF. In nucleotides, the CDR3 is TGTGCCAGCAGTCGGGGACACCGGGCGGAAAAACTGTTTTTT.

The chain links TRBV19 to TRBJ1-1; 10 bases are a match to TRBD1. The CDR3 runs to 16 residues. Trimming removed 1 base from V and 6 bases from J; junction bases left unmatched: 8. CDR1 and CDR2 from the germline V gene are LNHDA and SQIVND (reference sequence). In nucleotides, the CDR3 is TGTGCCAGTAGTATAGGACAGGGGGCGATCCGCTCTGAAGCTTTCTTT. As protein: CASSIGQGAIRSEAFF.

The chain recombines TRBV7-9 with TRBJ1-1, with 9 bases aligning to TRBD1. The CDR3 is made up of 14 amino acids. Germline V gene lookup returns CDR1 SEHNR and CDR2 FQNEAQ (reference sequence). The J segment lost 2 bases and the V segment lost 5 bases, leaving 3 bases of the junction unmatched. CDR3 in DNA: TGTGCCAGCAGCATTACAGGGGGCAACACTGAAGCTTTCTTT. Its protein is CASSITGGNTEAFF.

J is TRBJ2-5 and V is TRBV19, with D tentatively TRBD2 (5 bases). Deletions cut 5 bases from V and 5 bases from J, with 18 bases between. The CDR3 has 15 residues. CDR1 and CDR2 (germline): LNHDA, SQIVND (reference sequence). The chain's CDR3 is CASSLPGELGETQYF. The CDR3 nucleotides read TGTGCCAGTAGTTTGCCCGGGGAGTTGGGGGAGACCCAGTACTTC.

This chain connects TRBV7-2 to TRBJ2-3; perhaps TRBD1 as D (6 bases). V was pared by 5 bases and J by 8 bases, with 14 bases between. CDR3 length: 13 residues. The germline CDR1 and CDR2 sequences are SGHTA and FQGNSA. CDR3 in DNA: TGTGCCAGCAGCCCTAGGGGGAAGGTTACGCAGTATTTT. Protein sequence: CASSPRGKVTQYF.

The chain links TRBV5-4 to TRBJ2-3, with D unresolved. Trimming left V 4 bases short and J 0 bases short, with 12 bases between. From germline, CDR1 is SGHNT and CDR2 YYREEE (reference sequence). The CDR3 length is 15 residues. The CDR3 sequence is CASSQFSFSTDTQYF. The CDR3 DNA reads TGTGCCAGCAGCCAATTTTCTTTTAGCACAGATACGCAGTATTTT.

The rearrangement uses TRBV7-8 and TRBJ2-1; 9 positions agree with TRBD2. Per germline, CDR1 SGHVS and CDR2 FQNEAQ. This CDR3 is built from 15 residues. J lost 6 bases, V lost 5 bases, and 8 bases had no gene match. The CDR3 loop is CASSETSGNLNEQFF. As DNA, the CDR3 is TGTGCCAGCAGCGAGACTAGCGGTAACCTCAATGAGCAGTTCTTC.

The gene calls are TRBV6-5 and TRBJ2-7; TRBD1 might be the D (6 bases). Per germline, CDR1 MNHEY and CDR2 SVGAGI. This CDR3 contains 14 residues. Trimming left V 6 bases short and J 3 bases short, with 15 bases between. CDR3 loop: CASRYRVGGYEQYV. CDR3 coding DNA: TGTGCCAGCAGATACAGGGTCGGAGGCTACGAGCAGTACGTC.

The rearrangement links TRBV4-2 to TRBJ1-4; D ambiguous. V was pared by 2 bases and J by 0 bases, with 13 bases between. CDR1 and CDR2 from the germline V gene are LGHNA and YNFKEQ. The CDR3 contains 17 residues. The CDR3 bases are TGTGCCAGCAGCCAACGGACCAGCCCAACAACTAATGAAAAACTGTTTTTT. It is translated as CASSQRTSPTTNEKLFF.

This chain uses TRBV6-4 with TRBJ1-2; 12 nucleotides match TRBD1. V dropped 6 bases and J dropped 7; count of bases not matched to a gene: 3. This CDR3 is 13 amino acids long. CDR1 and CDR2 from the germline V gene are MRHNA and SNTAGT. CDR3 loop: CASRGTGGVGYTF. CDR3 nucleotide sequence: TGTGCCAGCAGGGGGACAGGGGGCGTTGGCTACACCTTC.

The V gene is TRBV7-3, the J gene TRBJ2-4; no definite D call. Deletions cut 4 bases from V and 3 bases from J, with 7 bases between. The CDR3 totals 13 residues. Germline values: CDR1 SGHTA, CDR2 FQGTGA. DNA for the CDR3: TGTGCCAGCAGCTGGAACCACAAAAACATTCAGTACTTC. Protein sequence: CASSWNHKNIQYF.

The chain is built from TRBV5-1 and TRBJ2-7; 8 nucleotides align to TRBD2. The germline V gene has CDR1 SGHRS and CDR2 YFSETQ. This CDR3 is built from 13 residues. The ends lost 2 bases at V and 4 bases at J; junction bases unmatched: 2. Written as DNA, the CDR3 is TGCGCCAGCAGCTTTACTAGCGGTTACGAGCAGTACTTC. The encoded protein is CASSFTSGYEQYF.

The J gene is TRBJ2-5, the V gene TRBV4-2; no clear D gene. Trimming removed 6 bases at V and 5 bases at J, with 13 bases between. The germline V gene encodes CDR1 LGHNA and CDR2 YNFKEQ. There are 13 residues in the CDR3. CDR3 amino acids: CASSPSIRETQYF. The DNA for the CDR3 is TGTGCCAGCAGTCCCTCAATCCGGGAGACCCAGTACTTC.

The rearrangement joins TRBV19 to TRBJ1-5; D may be TRBD1 (5 bases). This CDR3 spans 15 amino acids. Germline assignment: CDR1 LNHDA and CDR2 SQIVND (reference sequence). Trimming took off 5 bases at V and 6 bases at J, with 17 bases between the two ends. The CDR3 region has the DNA TGTGCCAGTAGTGCTGCAGGGTCGCCCATTCAGCCCCAGCATTTT. Translation: CASSAAGSPIQPQHF.

The chain employs TRBV29-1 and TRBJ2-3, with D possibly being TRBD1 or TRBD2 (5 bases each). The CDR3 is 16 amino acids. Trimming removed 0 bases at V and 5 bases at J, with 18 bases between. Germline CDR1 is SQVTM and CDR2 is ANQGSEA. DNA for the CDR3: TGCAGCGTTGAAGATCGGAAGGGGCGGGCAGGAGATACGCAGTATTTT. Its translation: CSVEDRKGRAGDTQYF.

Here the CDR3 DNA reads TGCGCCAGCAGCCAAGCCGGGATATCCTACAATGAGCAGTTCTTC. Residues: CASSQAGISYNEQFF. The chain carries TRBV4-1 and TRBJ2-1, with a weak D call TRBD2 (5 bases). Germline values: CDR1 MGHRA, CDR2 YSYEKL. The V end lost 1 base, the J end lost 1 base, and 8 bases lay between the germline ends. The CDR3 spans 15 residues.

A remark on this clone: At one of its ends the junction is not consistent with the germline gene, which may arise from a read error. This chain uses TRBV7-7 with TRBJ1-1, with a tentative D call TRBD1 (5 bases). Germline CDR1 is SSHAT and CDR2 is FNYEAQ (reference sequence). The length of the CDR3 is 13 residues. The CDR3 coding sequence is TGTGCTAGCAGCCGACAGCTGAACACTGAAGCTTTCTTT. Amino acid sequence: CASSRQLNTEAFF.

With respect to this clone: Other DNA sequences from this sample encode an identical CDR3 as well. The chain couples TRBV7-9 to TRBJ1-4; 7 bases agree with TRBD1. The CDR3 runs to 14 residues. The J segment lost 7 bases and the V segment lost 1 base, leaving 3 bases of the junction unmatched. Germline CDR1 SEHNR, CDR2 FQNEAQ (reference sequence). DNA of the CDR3: TGTGCCAGCAGCTTAGGACAGGGCGGTGAAAAACTGTTTTTT. This translates into CASSLGQGGEKLFF.

J is TRBJ2-2 and V is TRBV7-6, with 12 bases matching TRBD1. V shed 5 bases, J shed 6 bases, and the junction held 7 bases outside the gene matches. The CDR3 is made up of 16 amino acids. Looked up from germline, CDR1 is SGHVS and CDR2 is FNYEAQ. The DNA for the CDR3 is TGTGCCAGCAGCGGGGACAGGGGGCGTCAGGCCGGGGAGCTGTTTTTT. Encoded protein: CASSGDRGRQAGELFF.

The chain employs TRBV28 and TRBJ1-1, with D possibly matching TRBD1 (5 bases). Trimming shortened V by 6 bases and J by 3 bases, and 23 bases separated the two germline ends. The CDR3 extends over 17 amino acids. CDR1 is MDHEN, CDR2 SYDVKM, per germline. CDR3 DNA sequence: TGTGCCAGCAGCCCAGACAAGGGACGAAAAGGCGACACTGAAGCTTTCTTT. This encodes CASSPDKGRKGDTEAFF.

The chain links TRBV2 to TRBJ2-4; 10 bases are a match to TRBD1. In germline, CDR1 is SNHLY, CDR2 FYNNEI. The CDR3 sequence is 15 residues long. V was pared by 4 bases and J by 8 bases, with 8 bases of the junction left unmatched. The CDR3 DNA follows: TGTGCCAGCAGTGCGGACAGGGGGGCGGTTTACATTCAGTACTTC. Its translation: CASSADRGAVYIQYF.

V usage is TRBV11-2 and J usage is TRBJ1-1, with no clear D. The V end was cut by 1 base, the J end by 4 bases, with 13 bases between. The V gene's germline CDR1 is SGHAT and CDR2 FQNNGV. The CDR3 totals 15 residues. CDR3: CASSLGRSRGTEAFF. The CDR3 region has the DNA TGTGCCAGCAGCTTAGGGCGGAGCCGAGGCACTGAAGCTTTCTTT.

The CDR3 coding sequence is TGCAGCGTTGTCAGGGGTCTCGGCGATGAGCAGTTCTTC. Translated: CSVVRGLGDEQFF. The rearrangement links TRBV29-1 to TRBJ2-1, with D perhaps TRBD1 (6 bases). The CDR3 contains 13 residues. Looked up from germline, CDR1 is SQVTM and CDR2 is ANQGSEA. The germline V and J ends were trimmed by 4 bases and 8 bases, with 15 bases remaining between them.

V is TRBV24-1 and J is TRBJ1-1, with TRBD1 as a possible D gene (5 bases). With 4 bases removed from V and 11 bases from J, the gap between germline ends came to 16 bases. The CDR3 runs 13 residues. CDR1 and CDR2 (germline): KGHDR, SFDVKD. CDR3 DNA sequence: TGTGCCACCAGTGAGGGACCAGGGCCTCGGGCTTTCTTT. This codes for CATSEGPGPRAFF.